A single T cell receptor beta chain is shown here with its context. No antigen is known for it. Generated by immunoSEQ multiplex PCR, the TCRdb table keeps only in-frame clones and is missing some. Here the sample spans about 98,000 clones, 80% to 90% being singletons. Germline CDR1 reads KGHSH; CDR2 reads LQKENI. The V and J ends lost 2 bases and 4 bases respectively, with 13 bases between them. The CDR3 has 15 amino acids. This record belongs to a study of PD-1 blockade in classical Hodgkin lymphoma. Study-level information: Nivolumab dosing for patients was 3 mg/kg, administered intravenously every 2 weeks.

Study-level findings and limits: Still unresolved is the cause of the repertoire differences, which may be disease activity or prior therapy. Only CD4+ TCR diversity, not CD8+, had risen significantly by C4D1.

All trial patients relapsed after autologous stem cell transplantation. The chain carries TRBV18 and TRBJ2-3; tentatively, D is TRBD1 or TRBD2 (5 bases each). This receptor was identified in a human donor with classical Hodgkin lymphoma. This specimen was peripheral blood mononuclear cells (PBMCs), taken before the second cycle of nivolumab. The CDR3 DNA is TGTGCCAGCTCACCAGTGCAGGGAGAGGCAGATACGCAGTATTTT. It is translated as CASSPVQGEADTQYF.